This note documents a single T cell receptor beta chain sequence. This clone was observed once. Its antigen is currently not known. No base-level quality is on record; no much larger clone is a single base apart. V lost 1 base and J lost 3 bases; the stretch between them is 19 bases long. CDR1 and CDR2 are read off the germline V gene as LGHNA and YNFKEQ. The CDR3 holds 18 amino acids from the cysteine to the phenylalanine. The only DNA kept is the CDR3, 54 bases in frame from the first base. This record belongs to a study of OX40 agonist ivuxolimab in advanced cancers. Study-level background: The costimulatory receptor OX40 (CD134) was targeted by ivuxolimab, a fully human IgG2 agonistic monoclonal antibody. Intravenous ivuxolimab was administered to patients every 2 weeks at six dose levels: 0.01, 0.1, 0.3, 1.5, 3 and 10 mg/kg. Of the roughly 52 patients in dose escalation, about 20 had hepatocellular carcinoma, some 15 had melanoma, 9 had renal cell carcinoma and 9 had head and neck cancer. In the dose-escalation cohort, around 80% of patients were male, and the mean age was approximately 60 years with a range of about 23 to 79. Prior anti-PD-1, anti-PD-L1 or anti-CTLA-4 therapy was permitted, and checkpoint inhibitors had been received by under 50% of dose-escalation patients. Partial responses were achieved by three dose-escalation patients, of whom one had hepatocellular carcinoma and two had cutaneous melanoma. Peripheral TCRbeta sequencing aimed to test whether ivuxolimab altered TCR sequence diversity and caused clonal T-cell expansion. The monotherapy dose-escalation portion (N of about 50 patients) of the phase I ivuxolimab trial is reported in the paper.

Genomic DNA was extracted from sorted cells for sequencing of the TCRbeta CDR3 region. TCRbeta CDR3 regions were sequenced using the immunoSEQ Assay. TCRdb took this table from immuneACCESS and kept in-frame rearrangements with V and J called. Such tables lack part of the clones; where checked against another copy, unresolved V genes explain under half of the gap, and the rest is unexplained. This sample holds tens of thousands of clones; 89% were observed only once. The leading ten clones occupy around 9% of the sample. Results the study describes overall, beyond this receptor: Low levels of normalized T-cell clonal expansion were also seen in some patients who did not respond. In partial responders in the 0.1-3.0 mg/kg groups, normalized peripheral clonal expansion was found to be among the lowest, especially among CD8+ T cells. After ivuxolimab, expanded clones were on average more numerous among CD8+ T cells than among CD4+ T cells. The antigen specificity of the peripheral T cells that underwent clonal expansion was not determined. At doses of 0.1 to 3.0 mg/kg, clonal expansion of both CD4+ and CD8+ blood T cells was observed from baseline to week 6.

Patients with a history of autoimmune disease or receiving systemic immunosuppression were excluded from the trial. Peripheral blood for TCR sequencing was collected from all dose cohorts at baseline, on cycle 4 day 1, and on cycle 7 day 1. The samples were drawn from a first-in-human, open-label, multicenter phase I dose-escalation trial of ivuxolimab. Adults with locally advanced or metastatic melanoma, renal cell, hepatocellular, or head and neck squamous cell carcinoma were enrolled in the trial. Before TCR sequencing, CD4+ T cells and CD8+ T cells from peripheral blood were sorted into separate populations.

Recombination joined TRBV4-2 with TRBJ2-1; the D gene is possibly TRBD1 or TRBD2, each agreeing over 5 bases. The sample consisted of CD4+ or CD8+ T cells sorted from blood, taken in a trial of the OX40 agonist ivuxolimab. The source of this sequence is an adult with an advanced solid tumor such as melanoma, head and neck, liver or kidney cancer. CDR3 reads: CASSQVRLRGEYYNEQFF. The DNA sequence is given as TGTGCCAGCAGCCAAGTACGGTTACGAGGGGAGTACTACAATGAGCAGTTCTTC.